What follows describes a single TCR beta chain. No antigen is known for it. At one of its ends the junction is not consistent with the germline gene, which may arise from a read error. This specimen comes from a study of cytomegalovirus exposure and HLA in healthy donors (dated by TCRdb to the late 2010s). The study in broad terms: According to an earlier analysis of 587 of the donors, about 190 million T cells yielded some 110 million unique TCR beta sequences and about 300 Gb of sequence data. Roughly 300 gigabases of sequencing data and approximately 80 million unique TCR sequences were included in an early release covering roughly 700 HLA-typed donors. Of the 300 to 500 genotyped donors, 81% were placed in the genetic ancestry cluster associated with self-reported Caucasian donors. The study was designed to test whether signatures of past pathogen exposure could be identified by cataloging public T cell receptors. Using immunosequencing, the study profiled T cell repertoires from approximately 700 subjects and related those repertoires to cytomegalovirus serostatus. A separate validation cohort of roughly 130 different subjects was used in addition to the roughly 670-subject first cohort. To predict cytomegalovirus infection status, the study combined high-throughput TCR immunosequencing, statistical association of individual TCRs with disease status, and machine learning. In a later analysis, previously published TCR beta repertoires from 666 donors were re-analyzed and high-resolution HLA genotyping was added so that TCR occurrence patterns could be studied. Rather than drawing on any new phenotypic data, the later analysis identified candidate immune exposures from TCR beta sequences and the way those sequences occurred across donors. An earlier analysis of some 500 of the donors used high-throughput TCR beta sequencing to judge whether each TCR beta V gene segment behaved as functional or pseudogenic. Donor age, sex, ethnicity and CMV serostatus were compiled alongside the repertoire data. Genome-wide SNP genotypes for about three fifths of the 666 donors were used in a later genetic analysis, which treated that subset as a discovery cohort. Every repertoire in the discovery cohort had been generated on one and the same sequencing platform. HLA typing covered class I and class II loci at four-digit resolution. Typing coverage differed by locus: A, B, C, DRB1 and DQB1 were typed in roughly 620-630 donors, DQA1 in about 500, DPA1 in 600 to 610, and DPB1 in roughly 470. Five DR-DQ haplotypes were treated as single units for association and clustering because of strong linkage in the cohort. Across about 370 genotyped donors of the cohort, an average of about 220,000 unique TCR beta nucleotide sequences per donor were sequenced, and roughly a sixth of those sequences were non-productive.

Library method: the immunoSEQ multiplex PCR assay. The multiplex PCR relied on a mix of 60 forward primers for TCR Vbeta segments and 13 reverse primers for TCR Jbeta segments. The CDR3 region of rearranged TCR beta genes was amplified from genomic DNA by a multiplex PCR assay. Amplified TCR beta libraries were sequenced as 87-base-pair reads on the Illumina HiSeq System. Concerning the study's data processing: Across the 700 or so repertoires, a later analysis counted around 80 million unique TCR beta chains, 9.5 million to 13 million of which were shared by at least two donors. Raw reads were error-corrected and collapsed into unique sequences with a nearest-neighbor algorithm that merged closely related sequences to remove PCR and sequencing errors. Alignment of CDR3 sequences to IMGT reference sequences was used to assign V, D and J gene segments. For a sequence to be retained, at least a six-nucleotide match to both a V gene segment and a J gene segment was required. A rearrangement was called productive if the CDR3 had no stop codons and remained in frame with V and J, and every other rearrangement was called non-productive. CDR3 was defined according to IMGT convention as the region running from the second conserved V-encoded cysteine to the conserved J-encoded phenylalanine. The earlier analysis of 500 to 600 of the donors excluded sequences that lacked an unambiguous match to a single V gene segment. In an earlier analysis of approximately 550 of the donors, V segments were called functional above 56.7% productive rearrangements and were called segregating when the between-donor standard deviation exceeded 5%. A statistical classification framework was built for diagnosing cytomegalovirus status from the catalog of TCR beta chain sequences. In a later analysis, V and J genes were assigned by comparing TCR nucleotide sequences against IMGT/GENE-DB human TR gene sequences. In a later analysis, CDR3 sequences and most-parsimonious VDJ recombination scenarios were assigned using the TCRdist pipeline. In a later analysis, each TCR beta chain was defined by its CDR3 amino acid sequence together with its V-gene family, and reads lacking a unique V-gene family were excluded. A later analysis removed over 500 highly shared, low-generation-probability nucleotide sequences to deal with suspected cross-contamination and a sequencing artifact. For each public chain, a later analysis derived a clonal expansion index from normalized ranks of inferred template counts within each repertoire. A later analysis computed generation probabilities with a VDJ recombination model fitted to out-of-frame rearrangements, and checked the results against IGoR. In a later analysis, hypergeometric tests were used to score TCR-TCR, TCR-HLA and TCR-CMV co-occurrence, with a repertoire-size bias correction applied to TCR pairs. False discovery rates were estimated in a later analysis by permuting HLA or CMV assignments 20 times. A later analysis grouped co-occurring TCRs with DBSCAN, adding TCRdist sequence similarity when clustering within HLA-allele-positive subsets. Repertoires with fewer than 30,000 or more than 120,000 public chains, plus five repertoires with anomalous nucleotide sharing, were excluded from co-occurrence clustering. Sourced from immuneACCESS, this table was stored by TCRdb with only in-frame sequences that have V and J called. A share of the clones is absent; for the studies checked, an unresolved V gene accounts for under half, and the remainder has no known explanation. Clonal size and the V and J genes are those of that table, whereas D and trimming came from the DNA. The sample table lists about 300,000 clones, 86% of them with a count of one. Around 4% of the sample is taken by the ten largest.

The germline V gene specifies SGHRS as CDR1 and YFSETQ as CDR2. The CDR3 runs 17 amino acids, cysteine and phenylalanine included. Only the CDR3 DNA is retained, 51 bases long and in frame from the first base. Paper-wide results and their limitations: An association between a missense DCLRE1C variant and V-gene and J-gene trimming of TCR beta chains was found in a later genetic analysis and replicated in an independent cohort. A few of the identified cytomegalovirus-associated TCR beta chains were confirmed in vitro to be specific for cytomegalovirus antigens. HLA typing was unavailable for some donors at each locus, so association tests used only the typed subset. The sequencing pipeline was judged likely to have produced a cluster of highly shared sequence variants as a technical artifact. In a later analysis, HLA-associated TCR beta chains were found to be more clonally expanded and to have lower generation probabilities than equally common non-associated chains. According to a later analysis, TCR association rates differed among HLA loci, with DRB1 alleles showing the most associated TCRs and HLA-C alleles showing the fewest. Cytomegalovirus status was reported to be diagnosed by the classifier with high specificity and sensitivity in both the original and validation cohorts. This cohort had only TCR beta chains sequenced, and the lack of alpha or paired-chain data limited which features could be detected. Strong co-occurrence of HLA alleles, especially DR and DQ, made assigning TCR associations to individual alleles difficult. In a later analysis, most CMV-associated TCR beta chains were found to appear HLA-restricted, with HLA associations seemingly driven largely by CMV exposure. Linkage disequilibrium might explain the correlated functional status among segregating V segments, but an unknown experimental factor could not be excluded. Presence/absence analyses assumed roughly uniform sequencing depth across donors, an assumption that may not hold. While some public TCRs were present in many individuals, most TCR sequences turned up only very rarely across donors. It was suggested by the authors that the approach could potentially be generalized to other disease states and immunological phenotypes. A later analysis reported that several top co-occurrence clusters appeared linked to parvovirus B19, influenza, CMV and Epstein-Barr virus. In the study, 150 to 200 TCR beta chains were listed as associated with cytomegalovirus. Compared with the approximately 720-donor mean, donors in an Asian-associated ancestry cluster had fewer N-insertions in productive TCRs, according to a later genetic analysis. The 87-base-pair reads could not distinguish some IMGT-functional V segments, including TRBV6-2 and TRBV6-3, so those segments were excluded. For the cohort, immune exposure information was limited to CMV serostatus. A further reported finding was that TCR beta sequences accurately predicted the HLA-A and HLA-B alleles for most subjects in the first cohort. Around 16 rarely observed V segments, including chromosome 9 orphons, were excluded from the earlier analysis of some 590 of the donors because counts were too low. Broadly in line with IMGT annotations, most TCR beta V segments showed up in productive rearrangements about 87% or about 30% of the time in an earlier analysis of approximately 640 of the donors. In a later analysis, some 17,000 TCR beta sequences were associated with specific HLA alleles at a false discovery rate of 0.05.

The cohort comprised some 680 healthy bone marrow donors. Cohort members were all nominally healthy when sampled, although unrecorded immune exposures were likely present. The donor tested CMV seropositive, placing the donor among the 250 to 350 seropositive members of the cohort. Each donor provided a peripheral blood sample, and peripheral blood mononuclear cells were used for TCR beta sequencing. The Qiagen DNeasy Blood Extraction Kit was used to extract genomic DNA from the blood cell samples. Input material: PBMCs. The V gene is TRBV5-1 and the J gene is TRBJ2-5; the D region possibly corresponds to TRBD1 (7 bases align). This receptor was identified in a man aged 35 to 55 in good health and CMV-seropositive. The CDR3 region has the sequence CASTLVPNRGGQETQYF. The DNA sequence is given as TGCGCCAGCACCTTGGTACCGAACAGGGGAGGCCAAGAGACCCAGTACTTC.